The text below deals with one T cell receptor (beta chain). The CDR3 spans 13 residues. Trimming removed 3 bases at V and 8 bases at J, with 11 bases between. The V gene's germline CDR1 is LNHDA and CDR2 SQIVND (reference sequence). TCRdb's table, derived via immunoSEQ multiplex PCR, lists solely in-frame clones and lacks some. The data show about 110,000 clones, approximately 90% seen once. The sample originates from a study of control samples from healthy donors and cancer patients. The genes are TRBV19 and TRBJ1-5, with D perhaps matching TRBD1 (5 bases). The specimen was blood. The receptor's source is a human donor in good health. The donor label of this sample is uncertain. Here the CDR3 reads CASSIRDPKPQHF. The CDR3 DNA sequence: TGTGCCAGTAGTATCAGGGATCCTAAGCCCCAGCATTTT.